What follows are 3 T cell receptor beta chains derived from one specimen sequenced in a study of T cell changes during pregnancy in multiple sclerosis. The table came from immunoSEQ multiplex PCR; TCRdb's copy has only in-frame clones and leaves some out. The repertoire holds roughly 56,000 clones, with approximately 86% as singletons. This specimen consisted of peripheral blood, obtained in the first trimester of pregnancy. These TCRs come from a female donor with multiple sclerosis, enrolled in a pregnancy study.

V and J are TRBV28 and TRBJ2-7; D is perhaps TRBD2 (7 bases). This CDR3 region has 13 residues. CDR1 is MDHEN, CDR2 SYDVKM, per germline. Trimming stripped 4 bases from V and 6 bases from J, with 13 bases between. The CDR3 DNA is TGTGCCAGCAGTTCCTCGGGGGGCGGCGAGCAGTACTTC. It encodes CASSSSGGGEQYF.

This clone was seen once. This chain joins TRBV7-9 and TRBJ2-7; a possible D gene is TRBD1 (6 bases). Germline V lookup: CDR1 SEHNR, CDR2 FQNEAQ (reference sequence). The CDR3 contains 13 residues. Trimming shortened V by 1 base and J by 7 bases, and 11 bases separated the two germline ends. The CDR3 is CASSLGGLSEQYF. CDR3 nucleotides: TGTGCCAGCAGCTTAGGGGGGCTATCGGAGCAGTACTTC.

This chain connects TRBV7-9 to TRBJ2-3; TRBD1 matches at 7 bases. Germline V gene data show CDR1 as SEHNR and CDR2 as FQNEAQ (reference sequence). V trimming: 1 base; J trimming: 4 bases; junction bases outside the gene matches: 8. The CDR3 has 16 residues. CDR3 loop: CASSLGRTGGADTQYF. The DNA of the CDR3 is TGTGCCAGCAGCTTAGGGAGGACAGGTGGCGCAGATACGCAGTATTTT.